Listed here are 22 T cell receptor beta chains from one sample, sequenced in a study of blood T cells in healthy people across ages. Next came a second PCR, run for about 7 to 12 cycles, which used a sample-barcoded 5' primer along with a J-beta primer mix. Each CDR3 protein gets one entry after TCRdb re-called the 5' RACE reads with MiXCR. This sample has 750,000 to 1,000,000 distinct CDR3 sequences, with 25% to 30% found just once. The sample was also reused in another study, on T cells of mothers and their children.

The sample taken for sequencing was blood. Receptors were obtained from a woman in her 40s in good health.

The chain employs TRBV20-1 and TRBJ2-1, with D possibly being TRBD2 (6 bases). Per germline, CDR1 DFQATT and CDR2 SNEGSKA (reference sequence). This CDR3 has 14 amino acids. V was pared by 2 bases and J by 0 bases, with 8 bases between. The DNA for the CDR3 is TGCAGTGCTAGACGGGACTTCTCCTACAATGAGCAGTTCTTC. This gives the protein CSARRDFSYNEQFF.

The table lists this clonotype with many counts. The CDR3 protein is CSAWDGTYNEQFF. As DNA, the CDR3 is TGCAGTGCTTGGGACGGAACCTACAATGAGCAGTTCTTC. The rearrangement uses TRBV20-1 and TRBJ2-1; D tentatively reads TRBD1 or TRBD2 (5 bases each). The CDR3 extends over 13 amino acids. V was pared by 5 bases and J by 2 bases, with 10 bases between. Per the germline V gene, CDR1 is DFQATT and CDR2 is SNEGSKA (reference sequence).

Turning to this clonotype: This may stem from a read error, because a much larger clone lies one nucleotide away. J is TRBJ2-1 and V is TRBV5-5, with D uncertain. The DNA matches TRBJ2-7 better at its end, which makes the J call doubtful. Germline V gives CDR1 SGHKS, CDR2 YYEKEE (reference sequence). The CDR3 has 15 residues. In DNA, the CDR3 is TGTGCCAGCAGCCTGAGTCCCACCTCCTACAATGAGCAGTACTTC. It codes for CASSLSPTSYNEQYF.

This clonotype was picked up a small number of times. The chain couples TRBV7-2 to TRBJ1-4; no definite D call. Trimming took off 4 bases at V and 10 bases at J, with 10 bases between the two ends. In germline, CDR1 is SGHTA, CDR2 FQGNSA. The CDR3 consists of 12 residues. The CDR3 loop reads CASSSTAGKLFF. CDR3 in DNA: TGTGCCAGCAGCTCCACGGCGGGAAAACTGTTTTTT.

This clonotype was seen repeatedly, ten times or more. The chain carries TRBV12-3 or TRBV12-4 and TRBJ2-7, with D tentatively TRBD1 (6 bases). This CDR3 contains 13 residues. V lost 3 bases to trimming and J lost 3 bases, with 9 bases between them. The DNA of the CDR3 is TGTGCCAGCAGTTTTGCCAGGGGCTACGAGCAGTACTTC. This gives the protein CASSFARGYEQYF.

The chain recombines TRBV30 with TRBJ2-1, with TRBD1 matching over 9 bases. The V and J ends lost 3 bases and 0 bases, in that order; junction bases with no gene match: 0. Germline CDR1 and CDR2: GTSNPN and SVGIG (reference sequence). The CDR3 totals 14 residues. The DNA of the CDR3 is TGTGCCTGGAGGGACAGGGGCTCCTACAATGAGCAGTTCTTC. It specifies CAWRDRGSYNEQFF.

The sample holds a few counts of this clonotype. V gene TRBV20-1 combines with J gene TRBJ2-5; D unclear. The germline gives CDR1 DFQATT, CDR2 SNEGSKA (reference sequence). This CDR3 comprises 12 residues. Between the trimmed V and J ends, which lost 6 bases and 4 bases, there was a span of 12 bases. The DNA of the CDR3 is TGCAGTGCCCGTAGTGGGCGAGAGACCCAGTACTTC. Protein sequence: CSARSGRETQYF.

To note about this clonotype: A much larger clone sits a single nucleotide away, making a read error possible. The V and J genes are TRBV4-3 and TRBJ2-1, with D possibly matching TRBD2 (6 bases). CDR1 and CDR2 (germline): LGHNA, YSLEER. The CDR3 sequence is 15 residues long. CDR3 amino acids: CASSQVGDSAYEQDF. In nucleotides, the CDR3 is TGCGCCAGCAGCCAAGTCGGGGACTCTGCCTACGAGCAGGACTTC.

This clonotype was picked up a small number of times. This may arise from a read error, as a much more abundant clone is one base away. The chain is built from TRBV7-6 and TRBJ2-7, with D perhaps TRBD1 (7 bases). The CDR3 runs 14 residues. Germline V gene data show CDR1 as SGHVS and CDR2 as FNYEAQ. V was trimmed by 5 bases and J by 0 bases, leaving 11 bases between them. The CDR3 DNA is TGTGCCAGCAGCGTGCGGGACAGCTCCTACGAGCAGTACTTC. Amino acids: CASSVRDSSYEQYF. The full variable domain, with the rest looked up from reference TRBV7-6 and TRBJ2-7, is GAGVSQSPRYKVTKRGQDVALRCDPISGHVSLYWYRQALGQGPEFLTYFNYEAQQDKSGLPNDRFSAERPEGSISTLTIQRTEQRDSAMYRCASSVRDSSYEQYFGPGTRLTVT.

Note on this clonotype: A read error may be the cause here, since a much bigger clone is one base away. The chain has TRBV20-1 and TRBJ1-2; 7 bases fit TRBD1. Trimming took 0 bases from V and 4 from J; bases not matched to a gene: 5. CDR1 and CDR2 from the germline V gene are DFQATT and SNEGSKA (reference sequence). CDR3 length: 14 residues. CDR3 nucleotide sequence: TGCAGTGCTAGAGAGCCGGGACAGTGCTATGGCTACACCTTC. It is translated as CSAREPGQCYGYTF.

V is TRBV10-3 and J is TRBJ2-4; 10 bases align to TRBD2. CDR1 and CDR2 from the germline V gene are ENHRY and SYGVKD. CDR3 length: 16 amino acids. J was trimmed by 13 bases and V by 4 bases; bases with no gene match: 16. CDR3 residues: CAISGISGGLDNEQYF. The CDR3 DNA follows: TGTGCCATCAGTGGTATTAGCGGGGGGCTGGACAATGAGCAGTACTTC.

The chain uses TRBV7-2 and TRBJ2-3, with D possibly matching TRBD1 (6 bases). The CDR3 is 15 residues long. V dropped 5 bases and J dropped 0 bases, with 12 bases sitting between them. Germline CDR1 SGHTA, CDR2 FQGNSA. The DNA for the CDR3 is TGTGCCAGCAGCCCTCGGACAGTTAGCACAGATACGCAGTATTTT. Protein sequence: CASSPRTVSTDTQYF.

The chain employs TRBV2 and TRBJ1-5; D gene ambiguous. V lost 4 bases to trimming and J lost 5 bases, with 12 bases between them. Looked up from germline, CDR1 is SNHLY and CDR2 is FYNNEI. The CDR3 contains 14 residues. In DNA form, the CDR3 reads TGTGCCAGCAGTGTCGGAAGGGTTGATCAGCCCCAGCATTTT. The encoded protein is CASSVGRVDQPQHF.

This clonotype has just a few counts. CDR3 sequence reads: CASSLPPGTSGSSSYEQYF. The CDR3 DNA reads as TGCGCCAGCAGCTTGCCACCCGGGACTAGCGGCTCAAGCTCCTACGAGCAGTACTTC. The genes are TRBV5-1 and TRBJ2-7, with TRBD2 matching over 11 bases. The CDR3 totals 19 residues. Germline lookup yields CDR1 SGHRS and CDR2 YFSETQ. The trim removed 1 base at V and 0 bases at J, leaving 12 bases unmatched.

A few counts support this clonotype. The chain couples TRBV20-1 to TRBJ1-6; D call uncertain. CDR1 is DFQATT and CDR2 is SNEGSKA in the germline V gene (reference sequence). Trimming left V 6 bases short and J 3 bases short, with 18 bases between. The CDR3 runs 16 residues. This chain's CDR3 is CSAPPEDGNYNSPLHF. Here the CDR3 DNA reads TGCAGTGCCCCGCCGGAAGACGGCAACTATAATTCACCCCTCCACTTT.

Remarks on this clonotype: A much larger clone sits a single nucleotide away, making a read error possible. The J gene is TRBJ2-7, the V gene TRBV7-2; 8 bases match TRBD2. The J call is doubtful: the DNA matches TRBJ2-5 better. CDR1 is SGHTA and CDR2 is FQGNSA in the germline V gene. This CDR3 has 14 amino acids. The CDR3 loop is CAGNSGGAGETQYF. CDR3 sequence (DNA): TGTGCCGGCAATTCCGGGGGGGCCGGGGAGACCCAGTACTTC.

This clonotype was picked up one time. The chain uses TRBV7-9 and TRBJ2-1; TRBD2 aligns across 8 bases. V dropped 7 bases and J dropped 3; count of bases not matched to a gene: 5. The CDR3 spans 14 residues. CDR1 is SEHNR and CDR2 is FQNEAQ in the germline V gene (reference sequence). The CDR3 sequence is CASTPGGRYNEQFF. DNA of the CDR3: TGTGCCAGCACTCCGGGGGGGCGCTACAATGAGCAGTTCTTC. Based on the CDR3 plus reference TRBV7-9 and TRBJ2-1, the full variable domain is DTGVSQNPRHKITKRGQNVTFRCDPISEHNRLYWYRQTLGQGPEFLTYFQNEAQLEKSRLLSDRFSAERPKGSFSTLEIQRTEQGDSAMYLCASTPGGRYNEQFFGPGTRLTVL.

V and J are TRBV5-1 and TRBJ2-5; D unresolved. V lost 4 bases and J 5 bases, leaving 9 bases between the germline ends. CDR1 is SGHRS, CDR2 YFSETQ, per germline. The CDR3 spans 12 residues. CDR3 sequence: CASSPAWETQYF. CDR3 DNA: TGCGCCAGCAGCCCGGCGTGGGAGACCCAGTACTTC.

Turning to this clonotype: A read error may account for a junction end that differs from germline. V gene TRBV3-1 combines with J gene TRBJ2-1; 15 bases map to TRBD2. Germline V gene lookup returns CDR1 LGHDT and CDR2 YNNKEL (reference sequence). The CDR3 length is 18 residues. The CDR3 DNA reads as TGTACCAGCAGCCCTCCGGGACTAGCGGGGGGCCCTAACAATGAGCAGTTCTTC. As protein: CTSSPPGLAGGPNNEQFF.

V and J are TRBV7-9 and TRBJ2-7; 7 nucleotides agree with TRBD2. V trimming: 4 bases; J trimming: 2 bases; junction bases outside the gene matches: 11. CDR3 length equals 16 residues. The V gene's germline CDR1 is SEHNR and CDR2 FQNEAQ (reference sequence). CDR3: CASSSPRLGGTYEQYF. DNA for the CDR3: TGTGCCAGCAGCTCCCCTCGACTGGGGGGGACCTACGAGCAGTACTTC.

This clonotype qualifies as medium-sized (0.01 to 0.1%). A read error may be the cause here, since a much bigger clone is one base away. The gene calls are TRBV2 and TRBJ2-1; tentative D call: TRBD2 (5 bases). With the DNA end fitting TRBJ2-7 better, the J assignment may be wrong. CDR3 length: 14 residues. The germline V gene encodes CDR1 SNHLY and CDR2 FYNNEI. CDR3 sequence (DNA): TGTGCCAGCAGGGACTGGACCACCTACAATGAGCAGTACTTC. Protein product: CASRDWTTYNEQYF.

The genes are TRBV28 and TRBJ2-3; possible D gene TRBD2, 6 bases. Germline V gene data show CDR1 as MDHEN and CDR2 as SYDVKM. Trimming removed 3 bases from V and 0 bases from J, with 16 bases in between. The CDR3 runs to 17 residues. The CDR3 DNA reads as TGTGCCAGCAGTTTCAATTTACTCGGGAGAAGCACAGATACGCAGTATTTT. It translates to CASSFNLLGRSTDTQYF.